This T cell receptor (beta chain) was recorded in a study of CD8 T cells in Susac syndrome. To note about this clonotype: Its specificity is not known.

Isolation of CD8+ and CD4+ T cells was performed negatively, whereas enrichment of TEMRA cells was done by FACS. Roughly 0.45 to 1 ug RNA was reverse transcribed with random hexamers. An immunoSEQ multiplex PCR amplified TCR beta CDR3 over 54 Vbeta and 13 Jbeta. TCRdb ran MiXCR on the immunoSEQ multiplex PCR reads and lists one entry per CDR3 protein. In the table there are fewer than 85,000 distinct CDR3 sequences, roughly 94% of which are singletons. Whole-study results and caveats: The total CD8+ repertoires yielded 15 to 20 Susac-specific public clones and the CD8+ TEMRA repertoires yielded a few.

This clonotype was sampled from a human donor with Susac syndrome. The sequencing input was CD8+ T cells from PBMCs.

Here the CDR3 reads CSAKDLLSQETQYF. The CDR3 DNA is TGCAGTGCTAAGGACCTACTCAGCCAAGAGACCCAGTACTTC. The chain combines TRBV20-1 with TRBJ2-5; D not certain. The germline V gene encodes CDR1 DFQATT and CDR2 SNEGSKA (reference sequence). V gave up 4 bases and J gave up 1 base, with 13 bases separating them. The CDR3 has 14 amino acids.